Below are 30 T cell receptor beta chains sequenced from a single sample in a study of cytomegalovirus exposure and HLA in healthy donors. This PCR relied on a set of 60 Vbeta primers and 13 Jbeta primers. The data were produced by immunoSEQ multiplex PCR, yet TCRdb's version contains in-frame clones alone and is incomplete. The table shows 130,000 to 150,000 clones, with 73% occurring only once. Material: PBMCs. The receptors here all came from a woman aged 35 to 49 in good health and CMV-seronegative.

Worth noting for this clone: The junction departs from the called germline gene at one end, perhaps through a read error. The chain carries TRBV7-7 and TRBJ1-2; maybe TRBD1 (6 bases). CDR1 is SSHAT and CDR2 is FNYEAQ in the germline V gene (reference sequence). The CDR3 spans 13 residues. As DNA, the CDR3 is TGTGCTAGCAGACCGGACAGATTCTATGGCTACACCTTC. It yields the protein CASRPDRFYGYTF.

This clone was seen more than once but under ten times. The chain joins TRBV7-9 to TRBJ1-1; TRBD1 aligns across 8 bases. The CDR3 has 13 amino acids. The V and J ends lost 4 bases and 7 bases, in that order; junction bases with no gene match: 5. Per germline, CDR1 SEHNR and CDR2 FQNEAQ (reference sequence). This chain's CDR3 is CASSYTGGVEAFF. In nucleotides, the CDR3 is TGTGCCAGCAGCTACACAGGGGGTGTTGAAGCTTTCTTT.

V usage is TRBV10-3 and J usage is TRBJ1-2; D might be TRBD1 (6 bases). Germline CDR1 ENHRY, CDR2 SYGVKD. V lost 7 bases to trimming and J lost 6 bases, with 21 bases between them. This CDR3 comprises 15 residues. This chain's CDR3 is CAINDKGGRANGYTF. The CDR3 DNA sequence: TGTGCCATCAACGATAAAGGGGGTAGGGCGAATGGCTACACCTTC.

The chain joins TRBV28 to TRBJ1-2, with 7 bases aligning to TRBD1. The CDR3 spans 14 residues. Trimming at V came to 6 bases and at J to 4 bases, leaving 8 bases not matched to a gene. The germline gives CDR1 MDHEN, CDR2 SYDVKM. CDR3 region: CASRSSQGTYGYTF. Here the CDR3 DNA reads TGTGCCAGCAGGTCTTCACAGGGGACCTATGGCTACACCTTC.

In regard to this clone: Other nucleotide sequences from this sample produce the same CDR3. The chain uses TRBV5-6 and TRBJ1-5; D is unresolved. The CDR3 extends over 13 amino acids. Trimming cost V 5 bases and J 4 bases, with 10 bases left between them. Germline CDR1 is SGHDT and CDR2 is YYEEEE. The CDR3 spells CASSSGWNQPQHF. The CDR3 bases are TGTGCCAGCAGTTCAGGCTGGAATCAGCCCCAGCATTTT.

CDR3 in DNA: TGTGCCAGCAGCCAAGCCGGACAGGGGGAAGAAAAACTGTTTTTT. Translated: CASSQAGQGEEKLFF. The rearrangement joins TRBV4-2 to TRBJ1-4; 10 bases map to TRBD1. The germline CDR1 and CDR2 sequences are LGHNA and YNFKEQ. This CDR3 spans 15 amino acids. J lost 8 bases, V lost 1 base, and 4 bases had no gene match.

The V and J genes are TRBV13 and TRBJ2-3; 7 positions match TRBD1. CDR3 size: 21 residues. The J segment lost 0 bases and the V segment lost 4 bases, leaving 22 bases of the junction unmatched. The germline gives CDR1 PRHDT, CDR2 FYEKMQ (reference sequence). The chain's CDR3 is CASSSNLRDSNKGASTDTQYF. For the CDR3, the DNA is TGTGCCAGCAGCTCCAACTTACGGGACAGCAACAAGGGTGCTAGCACAGATACGCAGTATTTT.

V and J are TRBV10-1 and TRBJ1-5; possible D gene TRBD1, 5 bases. Germline-derived CDR1 and CDR2 are WNHNN and SYGVQD (reference sequence). Between the trimmed V and J ends, which lost 3 bases and 2 bases, there was a span of 5 bases. The CDR3 totals 13 residues. The CDR3 bases are TGCGCCAGCAGTGAAGGGGGCAATCAGCCCCAGCATTTT. Encoded protein: CASSEGGNQPQHF.

The chain links TRBV7-6 to TRBJ2-1; D perhaps matches TRBD1 (5 bases). The CDR3 totals 13 residues. Germline-derived CDR1 and CDR2 are SGHVS and FNYEAQ. V lost 5 bases and J lost 2, with 7 bases in between. DNA of the CDR3: TGTGCCAGCAGCCCGGACACCTACAATGAGCAGTTCTTC. Encoded protein: CASSPDTYNEQFF.

This chain uses TRBV12-5 with TRBJ2-1; D possibly corresponds to TRBD1 (5 bases). Germline V gives CDR1 LGHNT, CDR2 FRNRAP. V lost 6 bases and J lost 6, with 15 bases in between. The length of the CDR3 is 14 residues. The CDR3 DNA reads TGTGCTAGTGGCCTCCTCGGACACCCCAATGAGCAGTTCTTC. Translation: CASGLLGHPNEQFF.

V usage is TRBV15 and J usage is TRBJ2-5; D is perhaps TRBD2 (6 bases). Germline CDR1 is LNHNV and CDR2 is YYDKDF (reference sequence). The CDR3 contains 14 residues. Trimming took 0 bases from V and 5 from J, leaving 10 bases between them. The CDR3 DNA sequence: TGTGCCACCAGCAGAGATTTGGGGAGGGAGACCCAGTACTTC. Amino acid sequence: CATSRDLGRETQYF.

V gene TRBV21-1 combines with J gene TRBJ1-2; the table's D call TRBD1 went unverified against the DNA. TRBV21-1 constitutes a pseudogene. The length of the CDR3 is 16 residues. CDR3 in DNA: TGTGCCAGCAGCAAAGTCCATCAGACAGCATACTATGGCTACACCTTC. Amino acid sequence: CASSKVHQTAYYGYTF.

The chain combines TRBV6-6 with TRBJ2-1; weak D call: TRBD2 (5 bases). CDR3 length: 15 residues. V dropped 4 bases and J dropped 2 bases, with 12 bases sitting between them. Germline CDR1 reads MNHNY; CDR2 reads SVGAGI (reference sequence). The CDR3 DNA follows: TGTGCCAGCAGTTTCGGAGGACTGACCTACAATGAGCAGTTCTTC. Amino acids: CASSFGGLTYNEQFF.

This clone showed up just a few times. This sample also contains other DNA sequences that code for the same CDR3. CDR3 amino acids: CASSEGLNTEAFF. The CDR3 DNA sequence: TGTGCCAGCAGTGAAGGTCTAAACACTGAAGCTTTCTTT. The chain links TRBV2 to TRBJ1-1; the D is unclear. V shed 1 base and J shed 2 bases, with 5 bases lying between them. The CDR3 spans 13 residues. Germline assignment: CDR1 SNHLY and CDR2 FYNNEI.

The V and J genes are TRBV12-5 and TRBJ2-1; D is perhaps TRBD2 (6 bases). Germline-derived CDR1 and CDR2 are LGHNT and FRNRAP. Trimming pared 7 bases from V and 5 bases from J, leaving 18 bases between. The CDR3 length is 15 residues. The DNA of the CDR3 is TGTGCTAGTGTCGGGACCGCCGGGGGTGACAATGAGCAGTTCTTC. This encodes CASVGTAGGDNEQFF.

This chain uses TRBV27 with TRBJ2-7; D perhaps matches TRBD1 (6 bases). Germline CDR1 MNHEY, CDR2 SMNVEV (reference sequence). The CDR3 runs to 13 residues. Trimming left V 3 bases short and J 6 bases short, with 12 bases between. CDR3: CASSLQGSGEQYV. The CDR3 DNA reads TGTGCCAGCAGTTTGCAGGGGTCGGGCGAGCAGTACGTC.

The V and J genes are TRBV18 and TRBJ1-2; D ambiguous. The CDR3 has 16 residues. The germline CDR1 and CDR2 sequences are KGHSH and LQKENI. V was shortened by 3 bases and J by 8 bases, with 22 bases between the two germline ends. CDR3 DNA: TGTGCCAGCTCACCCCGGAGGGTCGGGCCCACAGAGGGCTACACCTTC. It codes for CASSPRRVGPTEGYTF.

V is TRBV29-1 and J is TRBJ2-6; D may be TRBD1 (5 bases). Per germline, CDR1 SQVTM and CDR2 ANQGSEA. CDR3 size: 13 residues. Between the trimmed V and J ends, which lost 5 bases and 5 bases, there was a span of 10 bases. DNA of the CDR3: TGCAGCGTTAGTTTGGACAGGGCCAACGTCCTGACTTTC. This codes for CSVSLDRANVLTF.

This chain uses TRBV6-1 with TRBJ2-3; 9 bases fit TRBD1. Trimming removed 8 bases from V and 5 bases from J; junction bases left unmatched: 5. The CDR3 loop spans 13 amino acids. Germline lookup yields CDR1 MNHNS and CDR2 SASEGT. The DNA of the CDR3 is TGTGCCAGCGAAGGGGACAGGGAAGATACGCAGTATTTT. Its translation is CASEGDREDTQYF.

V gene TRBV27 combines with J gene TRBJ1-1; D perhaps matches TRBD1 (6 bases). Germline loops: CDR1 MNHEY, CDR2 SMNVEV (reference sequence). Trimming stripped 3 bases from V and 4 bases from J, with 9 bases between. The CDR3 runs 13 residues. The CDR3 spells CASSFNRATEAFF. As DNA, the CDR3 is TGTGCCAGCAGTTTCAACAGGGCCACTGAAGCTTTCTTT.

The J gene is TRBJ1-1, the V gene TRBV7-9, with 7 bases lining up with TRBD1. The germline V gene has CDR1 SEHNR and CDR2 FQNEAQ (reference sequence). V lost 6 bases to trimming and J lost 3 bases; unmatched junction nucleotides: 4. This CDR3 has 13 residues. The DNA for the CDR3 is TGTGCCAGCAGACCTACAGGGGACACTGAAGCTTTCTTT. Translated: CASRPTGDTEAFF. The complete variable domain, with remaining parts taken from reference TRBV7-9 and TRBJ1-1, reads DTGVSQNPRHKITKRGQNVTFRCDPISEHNRLYWYRQTLGQGPEFLTYFQNEAQLEKSRLLSDRFSAERPKGSFSTLEIQRTEQGDSAMYLCASRPTGDTEAFFGQGTRLTVV.

CDR3 nucleotides: TGTGCCACCATGGACAGGACGAACACCGGGGAGCTGTTTTTT. This gives the protein CATMDRTNTGELFF. J is TRBJ2-2 and V is TRBV19, with 7 bases that match TRBD1. Per the germline V gene, CDR1 is LNHDA and CDR2 is SQIVND (reference sequence). V lost 10 bases to trimming and J lost 0 bases; unmatched junction nucleotides: 5. The CDR3 is 14 residues long.

This clone came up a few times. The genes are TRBV5-1 and TRBJ2-7; D is uncertain. This CDR3 is built from 12 residues. Trimming stripped 4 bases from V and 3 bases from J, with 8 bases between. Germline CDR1 and CDR2: SGHRS and YFSETQ. CDR3 in DNA: TGCGCCAGCAGCGCGTCCTTCTACGAGCAGTACTTC. Protein sequence: CASSASFYEQYF.

The chain is built from TRBV13 and TRBJ2-7; 8 bases are shared with TRBD1. V shed 4 bases and J 3 bases; nucleotides not matched to a gene: 5. Looked up from germline, CDR1 is PRHDT and CDR2 is FYEKMQ (reference sequence). The CDR3 runs to 14 residues. The CDR3 DNA is TGTGCCAGCAGCTCCCGGGACAGGAGCTACGAGCAGTACTTC. Translating gives CASSSRDRSYEQYF.

The chain links TRBV6-5 to TRBJ2-4; no reliable D call. Trimming shortened V by 7 bases and J by 0 bases, and 13 bases separated the two germline ends. CDR1 and CDR2 (germline): MNHEY, SVGAGI. The CDR3 is made up of 15 amino acids. This chain's CDR3 is CASTVSVLAKNIQYF. CDR3 coding DNA: TGTGCCAGCACCGTCAGCGTACTAGCCAAAAACATTCAGTACTTC.

The V call is TRBV6-5, the J call TRBJ1-2; D is perhaps TRBD1 (5 bases). CDR1 is MNHEY and CDR2 is SVGAGI in the germline V gene. The CDR3 is 12 amino acids. Trimming left V 2 bases short and J 6 bases short, with 7 bases between. CDR3 amino acids: CASSYGGNGYTF. CDR3 DNA sequence: TGTGCCAGCAGTTACGGGGGGAATGGCTACACCTTC.

J is TRBJ1-1 and V is TRBV6-5; 8 nucleotides match TRBD1. Germline V gene sequence: CDR1 MNHEY, CDR2 SVGAGI. The CDR3 spans 14 residues. After removal of 7 bases from V and 2 bases from J, the junction contained 6 bases not matched to a gene. For the CDR3, the DNA is TGTGCCAGCACCCATGGACAGGGCAACACTGAAGCTTTCTTT. Protein sequence: CASTHGQGNTEAFF.

The chain joins TRBV7-9 to TRBJ1-1; possibly TRBD1 for D (5 bases). Trimming stripped 5 bases from V and 0 bases from J, with 10 bases between. Looked up from germline, CDR1 is SEHNR and CDR2 is FQNEAQ (reference sequence). The CDR3 length is 14 residues. The CDR3: CASSRDFMNTEAFF. CDR3 bases: TGTGCCAGCAGCAGGGACTTCATGAACACTGAAGCTTTCTTT.

The chain combines TRBV6-5 with TRBJ1-2; 8 bases map to TRBD1. CDR3 length: 15 residues. Trimming took 6 bases from V and 2 from J; bases not matched to a gene: 8. From germline, CDR1 is MNHEY and CDR2 SVGAGI. In nucleotides, the CDR3 is TGTGCCAGCAGCCCGACCGGGACAGGCAACTATGGCTACACCTTC. Residues: CASSPTGTGNYGYTF.

J is TRBJ1-5 and V is TRBV6-5; D possibly corresponds to TRBD1 (5 bases). From germline, CDR1 is MNHEY and CDR2 SVGAGI. Trimming took off 8 bases at V and 5 bases at J, with 13 bases between the two ends. CDR3 length: 13 residues. The CDR3 nucleotides read TGTGCCAGCGGCCAGGGAGGTTATCAGCCCCAGCATTTT. Translation: CASGQGGYQPQHF.